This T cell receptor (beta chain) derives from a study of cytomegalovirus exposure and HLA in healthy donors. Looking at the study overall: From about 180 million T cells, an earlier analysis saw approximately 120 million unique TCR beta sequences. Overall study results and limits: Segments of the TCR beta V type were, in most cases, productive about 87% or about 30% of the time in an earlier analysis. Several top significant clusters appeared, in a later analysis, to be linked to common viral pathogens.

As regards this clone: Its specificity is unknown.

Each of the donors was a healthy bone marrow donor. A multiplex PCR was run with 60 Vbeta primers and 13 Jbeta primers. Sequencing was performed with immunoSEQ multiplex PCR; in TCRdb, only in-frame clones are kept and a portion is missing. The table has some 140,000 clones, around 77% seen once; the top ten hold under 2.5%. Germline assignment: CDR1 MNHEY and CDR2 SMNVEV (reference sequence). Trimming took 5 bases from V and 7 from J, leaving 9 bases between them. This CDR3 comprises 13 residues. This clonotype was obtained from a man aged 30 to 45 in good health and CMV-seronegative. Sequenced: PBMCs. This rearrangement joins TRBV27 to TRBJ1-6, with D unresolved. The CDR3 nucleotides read TGTGCCAGCAGTATGGCGGTGAATTCACCCCTCCACTTT. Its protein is CASSMAVNSPLHF.